Presented here are 20 T cell receptor beta chains from one specimen sequenced in a study of identical twins. TCRdb independently ran MiXCR on the 5' RACE reads; one entry per CDR3 protein. The sample yields around 200,000 distinct CDR3 sequences, approximately 9% seen once. Sequencing was performed on memory (CD45RO+) T cells sorted from blood. The receptors stem from a woman between 18 and 30 years old in good health.

This clonotype was seen more than once but under ten times. The chain's CDR3 is CASTPGRVAEKLFF. The CDR3 region has the DNA TGTGCCAGCACCCCCGGGAGGGTGGCTGAAAAACTGTTTTTT. The chain couples TRBV7-2 to TRBJ1-4; D remains unclear. CDR1 is SGHTA, CDR2 FQGNSA, per germline. CDR3 length equals 14 residues. Trimming pared 7 bases from V and 7 bases from J, leaving 16 bases between.

J is TRBJ2-7 and V is TRBV20-1, with unresolved D. Trimming took 4 bases from V and 2 from J, leaving 9 bases between them. The length of the CDR3 is 12 residues. CDR1 DFQATT and CDR2 SNEGSKA come from the germline V gene (reference sequence). The DNA of the CDR3 is TGCAGTGCTATGCCCGATCCCTACGAGCAGTACTTC. Its translation: CSAMPDPYEQYF.

This clonotype was picked up many times. The rearrangement links TRBV5-1 to TRBJ1-6, with TRBD1 matching 9 bases. Germline V CDR1 and CDR2: SGHRS, YFSETQ. The CDR3 has 15 residues. Unmatched junction bases numbered 8, after V lost 6 bases and J lost 7 bases. The DNA of the CDR3 is TGCGCCAGCAAGACAGGGGGTTCTCAAAATTCACCCCTCCACTTT. It specifies CASKTGGSQNSPLHF.

This clonotype has only a few counts. V usage is TRBV4-2 and J usage is TRBJ2-5; D may match TRBD1 or TRBD2 (5 bases each). Germline V gives CDR1 LGHNA, CDR2 YNFKEQ. Deletions cut 0 bases from V and 3 bases from J, with 11 bases between. The CDR3 extends over 15 amino acids. Here the CDR3 DNA reads TGTGCCAGCAGCCAAGATGGGGGATCGGAAGAGACCCAGTACTTC. Translation: CASSQDGGSEETQYF.

This rearrangement joins TRBV2 to TRBJ1-5; unclear D gene. Germline V gene data show CDR1 as SNHLY and CDR2 as FYNNEI. Trimming shortened V by 8 bases and J by 6 bases, and 5 bases separated the two germline ends. This CDR3 is built from 10 residues. The CDR3 DNA reads TGTGCCAGCGGTCCTCAGCCCCAGCATTTT. This codes for CASGPQPQHF.

This clonotype was detected a few times. This chain links TRBV20-1 with TRBJ2-2; D is possibly TRBD2 (6 bases). The CDR3 runs to 15 residues. CDR1 DFQATT and CDR2 SNEGSKA come from the germline V gene (reference sequence). The V gene lost 5 bases and the J gene lost 5 bases, with 18 bases spanning the gap. The CDR3, as DNA: TGCAGTGCTCCCCGTGGGGGGTGGGGGACCGGGGAGCTGTTTTTT. This codes for CSAPRGGWGTGELFF.

The sample holds a few counts of this clonotype. The chain is built from TRBV5-5 and TRBJ2-1, with 10 bases lining up with TRBD2. CDR1 and CDR2 (germline): SGHKS, YYEKEE (reference sequence). Trimming took 6 bases from V and 12 from J; bases not matched to a gene: 15. The CDR3 loop spans 15 amino acids. In DNA form, the CDR3 reads TGTGCCAGCATTCAAGCGGGGGGGCGTACCGGCGGGCAGTTCTTC. As protein: CASIQAGGRTGGQFF.

This clonotype turned up a few times. The chain joins TRBV7-8 to TRBJ2-5; D gene uncertain. Germline CDR1 SGHVS, CDR2 FQNEAQ. This CDR3 comprises 15 residues. V shed 5 bases and J shed 2 bases, with 15 bases lying between them. The DNA for the CDR3 is TGTGCCAGCAGCACCGACCACCAGCCACAAGAGACCCAGTACTTC. Protein sequence: CASSTDHQPQETQYF.

A few counts support this clonotype. The genes are TRBV18 and TRBJ2-5; the D is unclear. V was trimmed by 3 bases and J by 4 bases, leaving 12 bases between them. Per germline, CDR1 KGHSH and CDR2 LQKENI. CDR3 length: 14 amino acids. The CDR3 here is CASSPSRGGETQYF. CDR3 sequence (DNA): TGTGCCAGCTCACCGTCCCGAGGCGGAGAGACCCAGTACTTC.

This clonotype was seen ten or more times. V is TRBV12-3 or TRBV12-4 and J is TRBJ1-2; TRBD1 is a possible D gene (6 bases). Trimming removed 3 bases from V and 4 bases from J, with 15 bases in between. The CDR3 length is 15 residues. CDR3 sequence reads: CASSFRRQGSYGYTF. CDR3 DNA: TGTGCCAGCAGTTTCCGGAGGCAGGGGTCCTATGGCTACACCTTC.

The rearrangement uses TRBV5-1 and TRBJ1-4; D ambiguous. Germline-derived CDR1 and CDR2 are SGHRS and YFSETQ. Trimming took off 2 bases at V and 7 bases at J, with 15 bases between the two ends. CDR3 length: 15 residues. Here the CDR3 reads CASSLGPQRGEKLFF. CDR3 bases: TGCGCCAGCAGCTTAGGACCTCAACGTGGTGAAAAACTGTTTTTT.

In this sample, this clonotype turned up a few times. The CDR3 region has the DNA TGTGCCAGCCGAAGCCCCCGGGACAGGGGGATGAACACTGAAGCTTTCTTT. Translation gives CASRSPRDRGMNTEAFF. The V and J genes are TRBV28 and TRBJ1-1; 11 bases agree with TRBD1. The CDR3 sequence is 17 residues long. V lost 8 bases to trimming and J lost 0 bases; unmatched junction nucleotides: 11. Per germline, CDR1 MDHEN and CDR2 SYDVKM.

This clonotype was seen ten or more times. The CDR3 nucleotides are TGTGCCAGCAGCTCAGCGGCGAAGAATTCACCCCTCCACTTT. Protein product: CASSSAAKNSPLHF. This sequence joins TRBV12-3 or TRBV12-4 and TRBJ1-6; D is undetermined. CDR3 length: 14 amino acids. Trimming cost V 6 bases and J 7 bases, with 13 bases left between them.

The chain carries TRBV6-2 or TRBV6-3 and TRBJ2-5; D possibly corresponds to TRBD1 (6 bases). The germline V gene has CDR1 MNHEY and CDR2 SVGEGT. This CDR3 contains 15 residues. V gave up 2 bases and J gave up 4 bases, with 14 bases separating them. The CDR3 nucleotides are TGTGCCAGCAGTTACGGGGGCGGCGTGAGAGAGACCCAGTACTTC. It encodes CASSYGGGVRETQYF.

The V call is TRBV2, the J call TRBJ1-2; TRBD1 matches 10 bases. Trimming at V came to 6 bases and at J to 5 bases, leaving 6 bases not matched to a gene. The CDR3 contains 14 residues. The germline V gene encodes CDR1 SNHLY and CDR2 FYNNEI. This CDR3 reads CASRPDRGGYGYTF. The CDR3, as DNA: TGTGCCAGCAGACCGGACAGGGGGGGGTATGGCTACACCTTC.

The J gene is TRBJ2-5, the V gene TRBV6-1, with 7 nucleotides matching TRBD1. Germline V lookup: CDR1 MNHNS, CDR2 SASEGT. The CDR3 is made up of 14 amino acids. The V segment lost 7 bases and the J segment 3 bases; nucleotides outside the gene matches: 8. The chain's CDR3 is CASTPRDREETQYF. The CDR3 DNA reads TGTGCCAGCACCCCCCGAGACAGGGAAGAGACCCAGTACTTC.

J is TRBJ1-2 and V is TRBV20-1; D unresolved. Germline V gives CDR1 DFQATT, CDR2 SNEGSKA (reference sequence). V gave up 1 base and J gave up 4 bases, with 13 bases separating them. This CDR3 contains 14 residues. The CDR3 DNA reads as TGCAGTGCTAGAGGAGGGAGCTTGGGCTATGGCTACACCTTC. It specifies CSARGGSLGYGYTF.

The chain combines TRBV14 with TRBJ1-6; D possibly corresponds to TRBD1 (6 bases). Between the trimmed V and J ends, which lost 4 bases and 9 bases, there was a span of 10 bases. Germline CDR1 SGHDN, CDR2 FVKESK. The CDR3 loop spans 13 amino acids. As DNA, the CDR3 is TGTGCCAGCAGCCTCGGACAGATTTCACCCCTCCACTTT. Its translation is CASSLGQISPLHF.

In its sample, this clonotype was seen many times. The V call is TRBV12-3 or TRBV12-4, the J call TRBJ1-1; a possible D gene is TRBD1 (5 bases). This CDR3 contains 14 residues. V lost 8 bases and J 2 bases, leaving 15 bases between the germline ends. The CDR3 DNA reads TGTGCCAGCCAGGGCCAACAGCTTAACACTGAAGCTTTCTTT. As protein: CASQGQQLNTEAFF.

The chain links TRBV20-1 to TRBJ1-5; D is ambiguous. Germline V CDR1 and CDR2: DFQATT, SNEGSKA (reference sequence). The ends were cut back, 6 bases at V and 0 bases at J, with 6 bases in the middle. The CDR3 runs to 12 residues. The CDR3 nucleotides read TGCAGTGCCAGTTATAGCAATCAGCCCCAGCATTTT. Its translation is CSASYSNQPQHF.